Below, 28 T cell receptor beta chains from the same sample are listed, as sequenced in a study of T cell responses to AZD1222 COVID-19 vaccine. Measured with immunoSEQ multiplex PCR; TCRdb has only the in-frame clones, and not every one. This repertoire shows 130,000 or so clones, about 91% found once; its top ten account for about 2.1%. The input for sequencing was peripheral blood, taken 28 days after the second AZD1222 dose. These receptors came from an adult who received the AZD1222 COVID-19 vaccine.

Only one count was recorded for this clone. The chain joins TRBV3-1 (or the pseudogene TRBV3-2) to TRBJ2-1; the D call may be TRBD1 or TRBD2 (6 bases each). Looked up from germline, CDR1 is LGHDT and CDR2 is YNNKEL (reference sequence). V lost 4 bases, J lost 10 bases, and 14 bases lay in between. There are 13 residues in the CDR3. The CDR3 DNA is TGTGCCAGCAGCCCCCCGGGGGCGGGAGAGCAGTTCTTC. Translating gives CASSPPGAGEQFF.

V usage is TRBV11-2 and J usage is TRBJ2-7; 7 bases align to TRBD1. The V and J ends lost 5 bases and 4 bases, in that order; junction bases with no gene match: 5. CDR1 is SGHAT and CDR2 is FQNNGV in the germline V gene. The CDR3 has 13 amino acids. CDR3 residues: CASSLGGGYEQYV. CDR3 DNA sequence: TGTGCCAGCAGCCTAGGGGGCGGGTACGAGCAGTACGTC.

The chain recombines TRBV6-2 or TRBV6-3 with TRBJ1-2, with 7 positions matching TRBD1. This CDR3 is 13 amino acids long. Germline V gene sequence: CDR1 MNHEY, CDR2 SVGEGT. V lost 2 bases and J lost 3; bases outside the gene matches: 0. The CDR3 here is CASSYTGDYGYTF. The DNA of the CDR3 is TGTGCCAGCAGTTACACAGGGGACTATGGCTACACCTTC.

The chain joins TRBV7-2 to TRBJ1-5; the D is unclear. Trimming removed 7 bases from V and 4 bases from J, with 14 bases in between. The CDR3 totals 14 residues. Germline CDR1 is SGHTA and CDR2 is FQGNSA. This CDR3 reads CASTPVAVNQPQHF. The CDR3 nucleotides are TGTGCCAGCACACCCGTAGCAGTGAATCAGCCCCAGCATTTT.

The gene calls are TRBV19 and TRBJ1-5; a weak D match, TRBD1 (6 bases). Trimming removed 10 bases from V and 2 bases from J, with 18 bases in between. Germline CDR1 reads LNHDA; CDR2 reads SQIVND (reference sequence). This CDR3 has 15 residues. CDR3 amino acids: CATQTGTLGNQPQHF. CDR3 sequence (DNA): TGTGCCACGCAAACAGGGACGTTGGGCAATCAGCCCCAGCATTTT.

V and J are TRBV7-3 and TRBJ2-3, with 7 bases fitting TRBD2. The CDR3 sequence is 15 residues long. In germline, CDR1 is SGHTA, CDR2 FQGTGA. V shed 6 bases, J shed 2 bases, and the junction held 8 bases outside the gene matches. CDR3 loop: CASSLALAPTDTQYF. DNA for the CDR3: TGTGCCAGCAGTCTTGCACTAGCGCCCACAGATACGCAGTATTTT.

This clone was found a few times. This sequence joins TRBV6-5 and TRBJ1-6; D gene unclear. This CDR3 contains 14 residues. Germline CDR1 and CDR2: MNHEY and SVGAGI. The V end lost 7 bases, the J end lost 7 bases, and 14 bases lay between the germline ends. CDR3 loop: CASTLFSRNSPLHF. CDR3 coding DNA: TGTGCCAGCACCCTCTTCTCGCGGAATTCACCCCTCCACTTT.

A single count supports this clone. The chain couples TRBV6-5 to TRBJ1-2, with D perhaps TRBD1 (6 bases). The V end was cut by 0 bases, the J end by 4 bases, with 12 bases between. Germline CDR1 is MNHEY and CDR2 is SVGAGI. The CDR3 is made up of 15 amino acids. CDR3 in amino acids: CASSYSTGTFYGYTF. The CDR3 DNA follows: TGTGCCAGCAGTTACTCAACAGGGACTTTCTATGGCTACACCTTC.

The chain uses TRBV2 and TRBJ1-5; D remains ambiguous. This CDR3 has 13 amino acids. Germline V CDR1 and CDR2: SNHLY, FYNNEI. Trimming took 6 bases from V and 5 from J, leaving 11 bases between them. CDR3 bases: TGTGCCAGCAGACCTACCTGGGATCAGCCCCAGCATTTT. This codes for CASRPTWDQPQHF.

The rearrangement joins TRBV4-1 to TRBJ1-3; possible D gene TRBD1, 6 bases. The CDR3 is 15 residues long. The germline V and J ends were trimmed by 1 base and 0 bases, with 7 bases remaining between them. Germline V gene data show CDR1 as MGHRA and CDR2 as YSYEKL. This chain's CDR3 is CASSQGTASGNTIYF. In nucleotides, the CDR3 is TGCGCCAGCAGCCAAGGGACAGCCTCTGGAAACACCATATATTTT.

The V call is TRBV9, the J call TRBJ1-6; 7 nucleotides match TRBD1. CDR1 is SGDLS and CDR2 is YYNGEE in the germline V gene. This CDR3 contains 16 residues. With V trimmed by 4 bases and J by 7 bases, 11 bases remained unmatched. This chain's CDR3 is CASSTGPGTANSPLHF. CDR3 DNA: TGTGCCAGCAGCACCGGACCCGGGACAGCCAATTCACCCCTCCACTTT.

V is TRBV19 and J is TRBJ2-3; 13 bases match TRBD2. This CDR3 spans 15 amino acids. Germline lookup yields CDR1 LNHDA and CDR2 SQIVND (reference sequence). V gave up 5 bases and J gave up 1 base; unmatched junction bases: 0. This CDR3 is CASSGLAGGTDTQYF. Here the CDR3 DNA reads TGTGCCAGTAGTGGACTAGCGGGAGGCACAGATACGCAGTATTTT.

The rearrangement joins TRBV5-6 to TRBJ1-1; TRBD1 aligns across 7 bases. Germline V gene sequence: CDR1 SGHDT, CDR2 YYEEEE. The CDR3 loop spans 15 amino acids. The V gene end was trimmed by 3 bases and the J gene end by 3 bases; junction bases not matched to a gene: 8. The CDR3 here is CASSWETGWYTEAFF. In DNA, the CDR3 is TGTGCCAGCAGCTGGGAGACAGGGTGGTACACTGAAGCTTTCTTT. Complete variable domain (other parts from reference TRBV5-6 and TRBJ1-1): DAGVTQSPTHLIKTRGQQVTLRCSPKSGHDTVSWYQQALGQGPQFIFQYYEEEERQRGNFPDRFSGHQFPNYSSELNVNALLLGDSALYLCASSWETGWYTEAFFGQGTRLTVV.

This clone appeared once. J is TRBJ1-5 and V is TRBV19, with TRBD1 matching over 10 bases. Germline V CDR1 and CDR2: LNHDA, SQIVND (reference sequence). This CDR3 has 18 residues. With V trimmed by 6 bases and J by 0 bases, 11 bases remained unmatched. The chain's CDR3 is CASRAGTGDGYSNQPQHF. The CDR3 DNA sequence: TGTGCCAGTAGGGCCGGGACAGGGGACGGCTATAGCAATCAGCCCCAGCATTTT.

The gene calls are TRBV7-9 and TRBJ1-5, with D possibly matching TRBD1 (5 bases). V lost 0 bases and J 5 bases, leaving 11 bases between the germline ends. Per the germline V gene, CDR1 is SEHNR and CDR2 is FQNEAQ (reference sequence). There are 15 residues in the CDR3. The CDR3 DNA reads TGTGCCAGCAGCTTAGCGCAGGGTGGGGATCAGCCCCAGCATTTT. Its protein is CASSLAQGGDQPQHF.

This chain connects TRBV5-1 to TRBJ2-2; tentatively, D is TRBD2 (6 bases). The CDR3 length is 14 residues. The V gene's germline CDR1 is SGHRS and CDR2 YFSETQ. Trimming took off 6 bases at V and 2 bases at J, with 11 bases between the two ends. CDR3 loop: CASTGTLNTGELFF. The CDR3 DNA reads TGCGCCAGCACCGGGACTCTTAACACCGGGGAGCTGTTTTTT.

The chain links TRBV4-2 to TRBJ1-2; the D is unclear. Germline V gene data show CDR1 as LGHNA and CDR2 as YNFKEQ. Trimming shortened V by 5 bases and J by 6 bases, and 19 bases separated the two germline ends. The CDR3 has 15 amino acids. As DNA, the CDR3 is TGTGCCAGCAGCTCCGGCGCGGACCAGAAGGATGGCTACACCTTC. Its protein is CASSSGADQKDGYTF.

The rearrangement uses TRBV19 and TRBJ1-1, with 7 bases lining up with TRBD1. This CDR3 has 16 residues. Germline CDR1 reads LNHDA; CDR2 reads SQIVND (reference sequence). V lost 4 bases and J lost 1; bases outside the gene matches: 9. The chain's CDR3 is CASSTNTGQWNTEAFF. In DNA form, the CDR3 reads TGTGCCAGTAGTACTAACACGGGACAGTGGAACACTGAAGCTTTCTTT.

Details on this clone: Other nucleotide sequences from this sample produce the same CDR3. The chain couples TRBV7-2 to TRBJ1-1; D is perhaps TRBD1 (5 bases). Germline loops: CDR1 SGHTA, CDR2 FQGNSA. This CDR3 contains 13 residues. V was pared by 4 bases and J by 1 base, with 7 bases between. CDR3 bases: TGTGCCAGCAGCTCCGACAGGAACACTGAAGCTTTCTTT. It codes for CASSSDRNTEAFF. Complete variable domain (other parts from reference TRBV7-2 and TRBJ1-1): GAGVSQSPSNKVTEKGKDVELRCDPISGHTALYWYRQSLGQGLEFLIYFQGNSAPDKSGLPSDRFSAERTGGSVSTLTIQRTQQEDSAVYLCASSSDRNTEAFFGQGTRLTVV.

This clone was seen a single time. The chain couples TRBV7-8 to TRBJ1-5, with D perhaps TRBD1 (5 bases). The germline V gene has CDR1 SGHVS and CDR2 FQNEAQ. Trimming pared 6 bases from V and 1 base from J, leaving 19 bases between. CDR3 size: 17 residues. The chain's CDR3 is CASSPRGRDGSNQPQHF. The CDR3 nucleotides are TGTGCCAGCAGTCCTCGGGGCCGGGACGGGAGCAATCAGCCCCAGCATTTT. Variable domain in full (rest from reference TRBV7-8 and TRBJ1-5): GAGVSQSPRYKVAKRGQDVALRCDPISGHVSLFWYQQALGQGPEFLTYFQNEAQLDKSGLPSDRFFAERPEGSVSTLKIQRTQQEDSAVYLCASSPRGRDGSNQPQHFGDGTRLSIL.

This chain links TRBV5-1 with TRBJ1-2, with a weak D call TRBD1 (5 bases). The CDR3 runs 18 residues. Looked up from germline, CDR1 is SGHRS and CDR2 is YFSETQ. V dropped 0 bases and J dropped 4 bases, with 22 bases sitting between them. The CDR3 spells CASSLDPTGTRGGYGYTF. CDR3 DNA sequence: TGCGCCAGCAGCTTGGATCCAACCGGGACTCGGGGAGGCTATGGCTACACCTTC.

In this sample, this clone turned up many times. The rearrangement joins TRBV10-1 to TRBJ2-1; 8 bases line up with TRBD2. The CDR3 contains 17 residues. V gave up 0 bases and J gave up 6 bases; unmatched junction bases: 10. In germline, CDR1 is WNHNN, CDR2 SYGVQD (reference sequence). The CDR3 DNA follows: TGCGCCAGCAGTGAGTCTACTTTCGGGGGGGCCGGCAATGAGCAGTTCTTC. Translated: CASSESTFGGAGNEQFF.

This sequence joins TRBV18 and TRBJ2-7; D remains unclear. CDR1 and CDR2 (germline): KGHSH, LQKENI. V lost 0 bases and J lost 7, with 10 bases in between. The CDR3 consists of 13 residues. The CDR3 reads CASSPPGYEEQYF. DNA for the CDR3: TGTGCCAGCTCACCACCGGGGTACGAAGAGCAGTACTTC.

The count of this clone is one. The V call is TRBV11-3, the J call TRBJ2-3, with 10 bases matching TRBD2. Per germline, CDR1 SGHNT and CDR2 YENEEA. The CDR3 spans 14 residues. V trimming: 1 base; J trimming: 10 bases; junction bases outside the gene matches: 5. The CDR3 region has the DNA TGTGCCAGCAGCTTAGGTCTAGCGGGAGTTGCGCAGTATTTT. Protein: CASSLGLAGVAQYF.

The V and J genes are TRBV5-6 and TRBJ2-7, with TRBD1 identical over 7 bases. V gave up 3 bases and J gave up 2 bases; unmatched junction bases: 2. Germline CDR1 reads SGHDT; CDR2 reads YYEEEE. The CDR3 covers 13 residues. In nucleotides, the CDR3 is TGTGCCAGCAGCTGGGGACAGACCTACGAGCAGTACTTC. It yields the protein CASSWGQTYEQYF.

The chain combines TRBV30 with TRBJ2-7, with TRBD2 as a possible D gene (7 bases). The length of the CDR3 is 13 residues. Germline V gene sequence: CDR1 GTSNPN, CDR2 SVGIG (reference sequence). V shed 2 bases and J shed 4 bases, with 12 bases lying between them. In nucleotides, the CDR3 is TGTGCCTGGAGTCAAGGGGGGGTTTACGAGCAGTACGTC. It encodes CAWSQGGVYEQYV.

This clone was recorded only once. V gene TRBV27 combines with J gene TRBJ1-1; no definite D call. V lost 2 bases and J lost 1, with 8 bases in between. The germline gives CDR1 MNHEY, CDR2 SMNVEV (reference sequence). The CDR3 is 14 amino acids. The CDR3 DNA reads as TGTGCCAGCAGTTTAGGTCCGGGGAACACTGAAGCTTTCTTT. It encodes CASSLGPGNTEAFF.

The CDR3: CAWSVRRETQYF. CDR3 DNA sequence: TGTGCCTGGAGTGTAAGGAGGGAGACCCAGTACTTC. V and J are TRBV30 and TRBJ2-5; D may be TRBD2 (5 bases). Trimming took 0 bases from V and 5 from J, leaving 7 bases between them. Germline lookup yields CDR1 GTSNPN and CDR2 SVGIG (reference sequence). The CDR3 covers 12 residues.